The present TCR beta chain was sequenced within a study of T cell responses to AZD1222 COVID-19 vaccine. Study-level findings and limits: In all cases, repertoires were sampled only after the peak T cell response. Among spike-specific TCRs, nearly half reportedly target unmutated variant regions. Most donors were white British and more were female, and clonal diversity was possibly underestimated. The span of vaccine-associated CD4 TCRs extended across spike, with dominance at 160-218 and 743-854.

Germline V gene sequence: CDR1 DFQATT, CDR2 SNEGSKA (reference sequence). The CDR3 loop spans 10 amino acids. Between the trimmed V and J ends, which lost 4 bases and 7 bases, there was a span of 8 bases. Sequenced by immunoSEQ multiplex PCR; TCRdb stores in-frame clones only, minus some. The data contain 50,000 to 75,000 clones, 89% of them singletons. For this clone: Its cognate antigen is unknown.

Sequencing used peripheral blood, obtained 28 days after the second AZD1222 dose. This TCR was sampled from an adult who received the AZD1222 COVID-19 vaccine. This chain links TRBV20-1 with TRBJ2-7; the D is unclear. The CDR3 is CSAILGEQYF. DNA for the CDR3: TGCAGTGCTATTCTAGGGGAGCAGTACTTC.